This is a list of T cell receptor beta chains from one sample in a study of metastatic and nonmetastatic thyroid tumors. TCRdb re-called clones from the PCR reads using MiXCR. The sample records about 93,000 clones, roughly 13% being singletons. The specimen sequenced was blood. The source is a female donor with papillary thyroid cancer or a benign thyroid nodule (not recorded which). Some clones in this sample may be carry-over from other donors' samples. CDR3s include the opening cysteine and the closing phenylalanine or tryptophan. The D gene is left open where the match is weak. Not all rows give a size; the values are once, few, many and, for expanded clones, a class.

clone size,D gene,CDR3 length,J gene,V gene,CDR3 protein,CDR3 DNA
NA,NA,15,TRBJ2-6,TRBV12-3/TRBV12-4,CASSLEGRVSNVLTF,TGTGCCAGCAGTTTAGAGGGACGGGTGTCCAACGTCCTGACTTTC
many,NA,13,TRBJ2-1,TRBV19,CASNTALYNEQFF,TGTGCCAGTAATACGGCACTCTACAATGAGCAGTTCTTC
NA,NA,14,TRBJ1-2,TRBV24-1,CATSEADREYGYTF,TGTGCCACCAGTGAGGCGGACAGAGAATATGGCTACACCTTC
many,NA,14,TRBJ1-1,TRBV5-1,CASSSRGWGTEAFF,TGCGCCAGCAGCTCACGGGGGTGGGGCACTGAAGCTTTCTTT
many,NA,14,TRBJ1-4,TRBV18,CASSPDSLSEKLFF,TGTGCCAGCTCCCCCGACAGCCTATCCGAAAAACTGTTTTTT
NA,NA,13,TRBJ2-7,TRBV30,CAWSPGLAYGQYF,TGTGCCTGGAGCCCGGGACTGGCCTACGGGCAGTACTTC
many,TRBD2,15,TRBJ2-1,TRBV4-3,CASSQALAGGNEQFF,TGCGCCAGCAGCCAAGCACTAGCGGGGGGCAATGAGCAGTTCTTC
many,NA,16,TRBJ2-1,TRBV4-2,CASSQDVTNSYNEQFF,TGTGCCAGCAGCCAAGATGTAACTAACTCCTACAATGAGCAGTTCTTC
many,NA,16,TRBJ2-2,TRBV4-3,CASSQDRAGATGELFF,TGCGCCAGCAGCCAAGATCGGGCAGGGGCCACCGGGGAGCTGTTTTTT
many,NA,14,TRBJ1-5,TRBV6-1,CASSEGGGDQPQHF,TGTGCCAGCAGTGAAGGAGGGGGAGATCAGCCCCAGCATTTT
NA,NA,11,TRBJ2-1,TRBV7-6,CASSLINWQFF,TGTGCCAGCAGCCTCATCAATTGGCAGTTCTTC
NA,NA,15,TRBJ1-1,TRBV6-1,CTSSRGGPWNTEAFF,TGTACCAGCAGTCGGGGGGGGCCATGGAACACTGAAGCCTTCTTT
NA,NA,14,TRBJ2-7,TRBV4-1,CASSQDRGNYEQYF,TGCGCCAGCAGCCAAGATCGGGGTAACTACGAGCAGTACTTC
many,NA,14,TRBJ2-1,TRBV15,CATSRGLTYNEQFF,TGTGCCACCAGCCGCGGGCTGACCTACAATGAGCAGTTCTTC
NA,TRBD1,15,TRBJ2-2,TRBV5-4,CASSTGQGNTGELFF,TGTGCCAGCAGCACGGGACAGGGGAACACCGGGGAGCTGTTTTTT
many,NA,13,TRBJ1-2,TRBV28,CASRNEELKGYTF,TGTGCCAGCAGAAACGAGGAGTTGAAAGGCTACACCTTC
NA,NA,15,TRBJ2-7,TRBV5-1,CASSGGLRGLDEQYF,TGCGCCAGCAGTGGGGGTCTGAGGGGTTTGGACGAGCAGTACTTC